These 17 T cell receptor beta chains came from one sample sequenced in a study of lymphopenia after photon versus proton radiotherapy. The protocol was immunoSEQ multiplex PCR, while the TCRdb copy is restricted to in-frame clones and leaves out a portion. The sample consists of approximately 45,000 clones, 85% of them appearing once. The sample consisted of peripheral blood, taken from a patient treated with photon-based radiotherapy. These receptors were taken from a man between 40 and 49 years old with gastric cancer.

The chain recombines TRBV19 with TRBJ2-7, with 10 positions matching TRBD1. CDR1 LNHDA and CDR2 SQIVND come from the germline V gene (reference sequence). V lost 9 bases and J lost 5; bases outside the gene matches: 7. The CDR3 extends over 13 amino acids. In DNA form, the CDR3 reads TGTGCCAGCCGCCGGGACAGGGGCCACGAGCAGTACTTC. Amino acid sequence: CASRRDRGHEQYF.

The rearrangement uses TRBV7-6 and TRBJ2-2; 8 bases line up with TRBD1. The CDR3 covers 17 residues. Germline trimming cut 1 base from V and 2 bases from J; bases unmatched to any gene: 6. Germline V gene lookup returns CDR1 SGHVS and CDR2 FNYEAQ. Here the CDR3 DNA reads TGTGCCAGCAGCTTAGTTCGCAGGGGGCCTAACACCGGGGAGCTGTTTTTT. Protein: CASSLVRRGPNTGELFF.

Only a few counts were recorded for this clone. The chain employs TRBV4-1 and TRBJ2-7; D might be TRBD1 (5 bases). Trimming cost V 2 bases and J 7 bases, with 9 bases left between them. The germline V gene encodes CDR1 MGHRA and CDR2 YSYEKL. CDR3 length: 12 residues. The CDR3 DNA reads TGCGCCAGCAGCCAAATCTCAGGGGAGCAGTACTTC. This translates into CASSQISGEQYF.

The rearrangement uses TRBV7-6 and TRBJ2-2; the match to TRBD2 covers 9 bases. The V and J ends lost 5 bases and 5 bases, in that order; junction bases with no gene match: 12. The CDR3 runs to 17 residues. Per germline, CDR1 SGHVS and CDR2 FNYEAQ. This CDR3 reads CASSIGKRGAITGELFF. CDR3 bases: TGTGCCAGCAGCATAGGGAAGCGGGGGGCGATTACCGGGGAGCTGTTTTTT.

The CDR3 coding sequence is TGTGCCAGCAGCGTGTGGGGTGGGAATGAGCAGTTCTTC. Its protein is CASSVWGGNEQFF. The chain employs TRBV9 and TRBJ2-1; unclear D gene. The CDR3 is 13 residues long. Trimming took off 2 bases at V and 7 bases at J, with 10 bases between the two ends. Germline assignment: CDR1 SGDLS and CDR2 YYNGEE.

V usage is TRBV2 and J usage is TRBJ1-2, with TRBD1 as a possible D gene (5 bases). The CDR3 is 14 amino acids. CDR1 is SNHLY, CDR2 FYNNEI, per germline. The germline V and J ends were trimmed by 1 base and 6 bases, with 12 bases remaining between them. CDR3 residues: CASSEGGRGDGYTF. CDR3 DNA: TGTGCCAGCAGTGAAGGGGGGAGAGGCGATGGCTACACCTTC.

V and J are TRBV28 and TRBJ2-7; 11 nucleotides agree with TRBD2. Trimming took 5 bases from V and 3 from J; bases not matched to a gene: 6. Germline V gene data show CDR1 as MDHEN and CDR2 as SYDVKM. This CDR3 is 15 amino acids long. CDR3 DNA: TGTGCCAGCAGTCCCGGACTAGCGGGTAGCTACGAGCAGTACTTC. It specifies CASSPGLAGSYEQYF.

In nucleotides, the CDR3 is TGCGCCAGCAGCTTGTTTCCCCCCAGGGTAGAAGAGACCCAGTACTTC. Translation gives CASSLFPPRVEETQYF. V is TRBV5-1 and J is TRBJ2-5; D is possibly TRBD1 (5 bases). Trimming pared 1 base from V and 3 bases from J, leaving 16 bases between. This CDR3 is 16 amino acids long. Looked up from germline, CDR1 is SGHRS and CDR2 is YFSETQ.

This chain connects TRBV4-3 to TRBJ1-6, with D uncertain. Trimming stripped 0 bases from V and 6 bases from J, with 9 bases between. The length of the CDR3 is 15 residues. Germline loops: CDR1 LGHNA, CDR2 YSLEER. The CDR3 bases are TGCGCCAGCAGCCAAGATGGCAGAACTAATTCACCCCTCCACTTT. Translated: CASSQDGRTNSPLHF.

The V gene is TRBV6-5, the J gene TRBJ2-3; D call uncertain. Germline CDR1 MNHEY, CDR2 SVGAGI. The CDR3 is 14 residues long. Trimming pared 6 bases from V and 3 bases from J, leaving 13 bases between. CDR3 nucleotide sequence: TGTGCCAGCAGCCTCGGTGAAAGTACAGATACGCAGTATTTT. This translates into CASSLGESTDTQYF.

The chain has TRBV7-9 and TRBJ2-7, with D tentatively TRBD1 or TRBD2 (5 bases each). V lost 0 bases to trimming and J lost 0 bases, with 6 bases between them. The CDR3 length is 14 residues. The germline V gene has CDR1 SEHNR and CDR2 FQNEAQ (reference sequence). This CDR3 is CASSLAGDSYEQYF. The CDR3 coding sequence is TGTGCCAGCAGCTTAGCGGGGGACTCCTACGAGCAGTACTTC.

This chain connects TRBV6-5 to TRBJ1-1; TRBD1 matches at 9 bases. After removal of 4 bases from V and 1 base from J, the junction contained 4 bases not matched to a gene. The CDR3 runs to 15 residues. Per the germline V gene, CDR1 is MNHEY and CDR2 is SVGAGI. The CDR3 protein is CASSSTGGANTEAFF. The CDR3 DNA follows: TGTGCCAGCAGTTCGACAGGGGGGGCGAACACTGAAGCTTTCTTT.

This sequence joins TRBV18 and TRBJ1-1, with D possibly being TRBD1 (6 bases). V was cut by 3 bases and J by 5 bases, with 16 bases left in between. The germline CDR1 and CDR2 sequences are KGHSH and LQKENI. The CDR3 length is 15 residues. CDR3 loop: CASSPRQVVGTEAFF. The CDR3 DNA is TGTGCCAGCTCACCTAGACAGGTCGTAGGGACTGAAGCTTTCTTT.

This rearrangement joins TRBV7-6 to TRBJ2-3, with 14 bases lining up with TRBD2. Germline V gene sequence: CDR1 SGHVS, CDR2 FNYEAQ. The CDR3 is made up of 19 amino acids. Trimming removed 6 bases from V and 2 bases from J; junction bases left unmatched: 13. Written as DNA, the CDR3 is TGTGCCAGCAGTCCCTTCACGACTAGCGGGGGGGCTTTCACAGATACGCAGTATTTT. Its protein is CASSPFTTSGGAFTDTQYF.

This clone was seen only a few times. The chain links TRBV30 to TRBJ1-6, with D perhaps TRBD1 (5 bases). This CDR3 spans 15 amino acids. V was shortened by 0 bases and J by 9 bases, with 15 bases between the two germline ends. CDR1 GTSNPN and CDR2 SVGIG come from the germline V gene (reference sequence). CDR3 amino acids: CAWSVPQRGVSPLHF. DNA of the CDR3: TGTGCCTGGAGTGTACCCCAGAGGGGCGTTTCACCCCTCCACTTT.

The genes are TRBV5-6 and TRBJ2-5; D call uncertain. The V end lost 2 bases, the J end lost 1 base, and 3 bases lay between the germline ends. The CDR3 covers 12 residues. Germline V lookup: CDR1 SGHDT, CDR2 YYEEEE. CDR3 in amino acids: CASSFVQETQYF. The CDR3, as DNA: TGTGCCAGCAGCTTTGTCCAAGAGACCCAGTACTTC. The full variable domain, rest sourced from reference TRBV5-6 and TRBJ2-5, is DAGVTQSPTHLIKTRGQQVTLRCSPKSGHDTVSWYQQALGQGPQFIFQYYEEEERQRGNFPDRFSGHQFPNYSSELNVNALLLGDSALYLCASSFVQETQYFGPGTRLLVL.

This chain connects TRBV30 to TRBJ1-2; D gene unclear. V was clipped by 4 bases and J by 5 bases, with 11 bases between them. The CDR3 sequence is 12 residues long. The germline V gene encodes CDR1 GTSNPN and CDR2 SVGIG (reference sequence). CDR3 protein: CAWIEGGYGYTF. CDR3 nucleotide sequence: TGTGCCTGGATTGAGGGAGGGTATGGCTACACCTTC.